This is a list of T cell receptor beta chains from one sample in a study of T cell responses to AZD1222 COVID-19 vaccine. The protocol was immunoSEQ multiplex PCR, while the TCRdb copy is restricted to in-frame clones and leaves out a portion. The repertoire holds about 150,000 clones, with more than 85% as singletons. The sample in question was peripheral blood, obtained 28 days after the second AZD1222 dose. Receptor source: an adult who received the AZD1222 COVID-19 vaccine. Both conserved end residues are part of each CDR3. The D gene is left open where the match is weak. Expanded clones are given a class, and other clones once, few, many or no size at all.

TRBV14	.	TRBJ1-4	.	TGTGCCAGCAGCTTGAATGAAAAACTGTTTTTT	CASSLNEKLFF
TRBV5-1	.	TRBJ1-3	.	TGCGCCAGCAGCCGGGAGGGCTCTGGAAACACCATATATTTT	CASSREGSGNTIYF
TRBV30	TRBD1	TRBJ1-5	.	TGTGCCTCCTCGAAGGGGGCCGGCAATCAGCCCCAGCATTTT	CASSKGAGNQPQHF
TRBV27	.	TRBJ1-1	.	TGTGCCAGCCGGGGGTTTGGGAACACTGAAGCTTTCTTT	CASRGFGNTEAFF
TRBV6-2/TRBV6-3	.	TRBJ2-7	.	TGTGCCAGCAGTTACGGGGCAGAACTAAGCTACGAGCAGTACTTC	CASSYGAELSYEQYF
TRBV6-4	.	TRBJ2-1	.	TGTGCCAGCAGCTTACACGCCCGGGGGTACAATGAGCAGTTCTTC	CASSLHARGYNEQFF
TRBV2	.	TRBJ1-2	.	TGTGCCAGCGGCGAGGGGCCAGGCCTCACCTTC	CASGEGPGLTF
TRBV10-1	TRBD2	TRBJ2-3	.	TGCGCCAGCAGTCGGACTAGAGGGTCCACAGATACGCAGTATTTT	CASSRTRGSTDTQYF
TRBV14	.	TRBJ2-6	.	TGTGCCAGCAGCCAAGTAGGTTACTCTGGGGCCAACGTCCTGACTTTC	CASSQVGYSGANVLTF
TRBV7-9	.	TRBJ1-3	.	TGTGCCAGCACCGCTCGGGGTGCCGCTAGCTCTGGAAACACCATATATTTT	CASTARGAASSGNTIYF
TRBV25-1	TRBD2	TRBJ2-3	few	TGTGCCATCGGAGAGCCGGGACTAGCGAGCACAGATACGCAGTATTTT	CAIGEPGLASTDTQYF
TRBV5-8	TRBD1	TRBJ2-1	once	TGTGCCAGCAGCTTACCGGGACAGGATAGGAATGAGCAGTTCTTC	CASSLPGQDRNEQFF
TRBV20-1	.	TRBJ1-5	.	TGCAGTGCTAGTGTCAGGGGAGGTGAGCCCCAGCATTTT	CSASVRGGEPQHF
TRBV7-8	.	TRBJ2-3	.	TGTGCCAGCAGCCGATTCATCACAGATACGCAGTATTTT	CASSRFITDTQYF
TRBV28	TRBD2	TRBJ2-1	.	TGTGCCAGCAGTTTTGTTAGCGGGAGTTGGAATGAGCAGTTCTTC	CASSFVSGSWNEQFF
TRBV5-1	TRBD2	TRBJ2-1	once	TGCGCCAGCAGCGATACTAGCGCCTACAATGAGCAGTTCTTC	CASSDTSAYNEQFF
TRBV5-1	.	TRBJ1-1	few	TGCGCCAGCAGCTCGGGGCAGGGCTTCATGAACACTGAAGCTTTCTTT	CASSSGQGFMNTEAFF
TRBV19	.	TRBJ2-6	once	TGTGCCAGTAGTATGGCGCCACCCTCTGGGGCCAACGTCCTGACTTTC	CASSMAPPSGANVLTF
TRBV23-1	TRBD1	TRBJ1-2	.	TGCGCCAGCAGGACAGGGAGCAACTATGGCTACACCTTC	CASRTGSNYGYTF
TRBV18	TRBD2	TRBJ2-5	.	TGTGCCAGCTCTCCCCGGGAGGGACAAGAGACCCAGTACTTC	CASSPREGQETQYF
TRBV5-1	TRBD2	TRBJ2-3	once	TGCGCCAGCCGGAGCGGGAGTACAGATACGCAGTATTTT	CASRSGSTDTQYF
TRBV28	.	TRBJ1-2	.	TGTGCCAGTGAAGGGTTGAGCTATGGCTACACCTTC	CASEGLSYGYTF
TRBV27	.	TRBJ2-1	.	TGTGCCAGCAGTTTTGGGGGCCCAACCTGGAATGAGCAGTTCTTC	CASSFGGPTWNEQFF
TRBV19	TRBD1	TRBJ1-6	.	TGTGCCAGTAGTGCCGGACAGGGGGTTTCACCCCTCCACTTT	CASSAGQGVSPLHF
TRBV28	.	TRBJ1-2	.	TGTGCCAGCAGTTCCCAGGGTGTATACTATGGCTACACCTTC	CASSSQGVYYGYTF
TRBV2	.	TRBJ1-5	.	TGTGCCAGCATGAACCCGAATAGCAATCAGCCCCAGCATTTT	CASMNPNSNQPQHF
TRBV9	.	TRBJ1-2	.	TGTGCCAGCAGCGTAGGGGGATGGGCCTATGGCTACACCTTC	CASSVGGWAYGYTF
TRBV6-7	TRBD1	TRBJ2-3	.	TGTGCCAGCAGCTCCTTTTGTCCGGGACAGAGTGCAGATACGCAGTATTTT	CASSSFCPGQSADTQYF
TRBV6-2/TRBV6-3	TRBD2	TRBJ2-2	.	TGTGCCAGCAGCCAAACACCCGGACTAGCTGAGACCGGGGAGCTGTTTTTT	CASSQTPGLAETGELFF
TRBV6-5	.	TRBJ2-3	.	TGTGCCCATAGCCGTTTGGATACGCAGTATTTT	CAHSRLDTQYF
TRBV4-1	.	TRBJ2-3	once	TGCGCCAGCAGCCATCCCGGACAGTCAGATACGCAGTATTTT	CASSHPGQSDTQYF
TRBV30	.	TRBJ1-1	.	TGTGCCAAAAGCGGGGGGTTTGGCGACACTGAAGCTTTCTTT	CAKSGGFGDTEAFF
TRBV24-1	TRBD1	TRBJ2-1	.	TGTGCCACCAGTGATCCCGCTCCGGGACAGGGTAGGAATGAGCAGTTCTTC	CATSDPAPGQGRNEQFF
TRBV6-5	.	TRBJ1-1	.	TGTGCCAGCAGTTACTCGATAAGCTACACTGAAGCTTTCTTT	CASSYSISYTEAFF
TRBV6-5	TRBD1	TRBJ2-5	.	TGTGCCAGCAGTTACGCCGGGACAGAAAAAGAGACCCAGTACTTC	CASSYAGTEKETQYF
TRBV4-1	TRBD2	TRBJ2-2	few	TGCGCCAGCAGCCCCCTATATGGGGCCCCGGGGGGCGGGGAGCTGTTTTTT	CASSPLYGAPGGGELFF
TRBV28	TRBD2	TRBJ2-1	.	TGTGCCAGCAGCCCTAGCGGGAGTTTCTCCTACAATGAGCAGTTCTTC	CASSPSGSFSYNEQFF
TRBV6-5	.	TRBJ2-2	.	TGTGCCAGCAGGAGGGGAGCGGGCGACACCGGGGAGCTGTTTTTT	CASRRGAGDTGELFF
TRBV19	TRBD1	TRBJ1-2	.	TGTGCCAGTAGTATAGATGGCGGGACAGGAACTTATGGCTACACCTTC	CASSIDGGTGTYGYTF
TRBV7-6	TRBD1	TRBJ2-5	.	TGTGCCAGCAGCCGGGACAGGGGGGAGACCCAGTACTTC	CASSRDRGETQYF
TRBV2	TRBD1	TRBJ1-5	.	TGTGCCAGCAGAAGGACAGGGGGTTCTGGTCAGCCCCAGCATTTT	CASRRTGGSGQPQHF
TRBV29-1	.	TRBJ1-2	.	TGCAGCGTTTGGACAACCTATGGCTACACCTTC	CSVWTTYGYTF
TRBV11-2	TRBD1	TRBJ2-3	once	TGTGCCAGCAGCTTCAGGACAGGGAGCAACACAGATACGCAGTATTTT	CASSFRTGSNTDTQYF
TRBV7-9	TRBD2	TRBJ2-7	.	TGTGCCAGCAGCATAGTATCGGGAGGCGCCCACGAGCAGTACTTC	CASSIVSGGAHEQYF
TRBV3-1/TRBV3-2	TRBD2	TRBJ2-2	.	TGTGCCAGCAGCCAGCCAGCGGGGGGGCTGGCCGGGGAGCTGTTTTTT	CASSQPAGGLAGELFF